Presented here are 4 T cell receptor beta chains from one specimen sequenced in a study of T-cell reconstitution after alpha-beta-depleted transplantation in children. Construction of the TCRbeta library involved unique molecular identifiers. Each CDR3 protein gets one entry after TCRdb re-called the PCR reads with MiXCR. The profile shows some 500,000 distinct CDR3 sequences, approximately 32% of them singletons. This specimen consisted of PBMCs from the stem cell graft donor, obtained from the stem cell graft. The origin of the receptors is a human donor who donated a stem cell graft to a child with aplastic anemia.

The chain is built from TRBV5-5 and TRBJ2-7, with unresolved D. Germline lookup yields CDR1 SGHKS and CDR2 YYEKEE (reference sequence). The CDR3 has 14 amino acids. V was shortened by 3 bases and J by 2 bases, with 12 bases between the two germline ends. The CDR3 region has the DNA TGTGCCAGCAGCTCCTGGCATGAAACCTACGAGCAGTACGTC. This translates into CASSSWHETYEQYV.

CDR3 nucleotides: TGTGCCAGCAGCTTAGCCCCTGACTCGCGGGAGGGGTCAGATACGCAGTATTTT. This gives the protein CASSLAPDSREGSDTQYF. The chain is built from TRBV7-6 and TRBJ2-3; 9 bases are a match to TRBD2. With 0 bases clipped from V and 4 bases from J, the junction kept 11 bases outside the gene matches. The CDR3 loop spans 18 amino acids. Germline V gene data show CDR1 as SGHVS and CDR2 as FNYEAQ.

A few counts support this clonotype. The chain joins TRBV29-1 to TRBJ1-1, with unresolved D. CDR1 and CDR2 from the germline V gene are SQVTM and ANQGSEA. Trimming removed 1 base from V and 0 bases from J, with 6 bases in between. The CDR3 has 13 residues. CDR3 in DNA: TGCAGCGTTGAAGGACTGATGAACACTGAAGCTTTCTTT. The encoded protein is CSVEGLMNTEAFF.

The chain uses TRBV11-2 and TRBJ2-1; 8 positions agree with TRBD2. Germline-derived CDR1 and CDR2 are SGHAT and FQNNGV. Trimming removed 1 base from V and 13 bases from J; junction bases left unmatched: 3. The CDR3 spans 12 residues. The CDR3 coding sequence is TGTGCCAGCAGCTTAGGAGCGGGGGATCAGTTCTTC. This translates into CASSLGAGDQFF.